This TCR beta chain was sequenced for a study of graft-versus-host responses after intestinal transplantation. Study as a whole: The study gave all recipients anti-thymocyte globulin induction, then tacrolimus and steroids for 2 to 3 years.

CDR1 SGHNT and CDR2 YYREEE come from the germline V gene (reference sequence). V gave up 2 bases and J gave up 7 bases; unmatched junction bases: 7. This CDR3 has 17 residues. The table came from immunoSEQ multiplex PCR; TCRdb's copy has only in-frame clones and leaves some out. The sample contains more than 80,000 clones, about 89% of which appear only once. Comment on this clone: Its antigen is still unknown.

This sequence joins TRBV5-4 and TRBJ2-2; 14 nucleotides match TRBD2. This specimen consisted of unstimulated CD4+ T cells sorted from spleen or lymph node cells, obtained before intestinal transplant. The TCR sequence derives from a human donor who received an intestinal transplant. This CDR3 reads CASSFATSGGAGGELFF. The DNA for the CDR3 is TGTGCCAGCAGCTTCGCGACTAGCGGGGGGGCCGGCGGGGAGCTGTTTTTT.